The clone carrying this T cell receptor beta chain was seen repeatedly, ten times or more. The CDR3 length is 14 residues. V was cut by 5 bases and J by 7 bases, with 15 bases left in between. The data derive from a study of T cells in Graves' hyperthyroidism and ophthalmopathy. Study overall: The authors collected peripheral blood at initial diagnosis, before any treatment.

Amplified regions were TCR beta CDR3 sequences from RNA transcripts. In the first-round RT-PCR of the TCR CDR3, the HTBI primer set was used. Each CDR3 protein gets one entry after TCRdb re-called the multiplex PCR reads with MiXCR. The table includes about 420,000 distinct CDR3 sequences, 15% to 17% detected once. If no ophthalmopathy progression occurred within 18 months, Graves' hyperthyroidism was stable. Exclusion of patients followed from uncontrolled infection, other autoimmune disease, pregnancy or lactation. Fresh peripheral blood, around 10 ml of it, supplied the PBMCs. The TCR originated in a woman younger than 35 with Graves' hyperthyroidism. The sequenced sample was blood. The chain combines TRBV12-3 or TRBV12-4 with TRBJ1-5, with D uncertain. The DNA of the CDR3 is TGTGCCAGCAGTCCTGGTCTAGAGGGACAGCCCCAGCATTTT. Protein: CASSPGLEGQPQHF.